A single sample is the source of the 9 T cell receptor beta chains below, sequenced in a study of cytomegalovirus exposure and HLA in healthy donors. Sequencing was performed with immunoSEQ multiplex PCR; in TCRdb, only in-frame clones are kept and a portion is missing. In the table there are about 180,000 clones, 85% of which are singletons. Sequenced material: PBMCs. These receptors all come from a young man in good health and CMV-seropositive.

The chain combines TRBV27 with TRBJ2-3; 8 positions agree with TRBD2. Trimming cost V 1 base and J 6 bases; bases outside gene matches: 12. The CDR3 contains 17 residues. Germline V CDR1 and CDR2: MNHEY, SMNVEV (reference sequence). The CDR3 reads CASSLYSAGVQPDTQYF. CDR3 DNA: TGTGCCAGCAGTTTATACTCAGCGGGAGTTCAGCCGGATACGCAGTATTTT.

The chain couples TRBV5-4 to TRBJ1-1, with TRBD1 matching over 9 bases. Germline lookup yields CDR1 SGHNT and CDR2 YYREEE (reference sequence). With V trimmed by 4 bases and J by 4 bases, 8 bases remained unmatched. The CDR3 has 15 amino acids. Here the CDR3 reads CASSANRGLGTEAFF. DNA of the CDR3: TGTGCCAGCAGCGCTAACAGGGGGCTGGGCACTGAAGCTTTCTTT.

This rearrangement joins TRBV25-1 to TRBJ1-4, with D possibly being TRBD1 (6 bases). The V gene's germline CDR1 is MGHDK and CDR2 SYGVNS. The CDR3 spans 16 residues. Trimming pared 3 bases from V and 2 bases from J, leaving 13 bases between. DNA for the CDR3: TGTGCCAGCAGTGATCCCAGGGGCGCGACTAATGAAAAACTGTTTTTT. Its protein is CASSDPRGATNEKLFF. The full variable domain, completed using reference TRBV25-1 and TRBJ1-4, is EADIYQTPRYLVIGTGKKITLECSQTMGHDKMYWYQQDPGMELHLIHYSYGVNSTEKGDLSSESTVSRIRTEHFPLTLESARPSHTSQYLCASSDPRGATNEKLFFGSGTQLSVL.

Regarding this clone: A read error may produce the germline difference seen at one junction end. This chain joins TRBV6-5 and TRBJ2-7; no firm D call. This CDR3 contains 14 residues. Germline V gives CDR1 MNHEY, CDR2 SVGAGI. In DNA form, the CDR3 reads TGTGTCAGCAGTTACTCGCAGGTACGCTACGAGCAGTACTTC. The encoded protein is CVSSYSQVRYEQYF.

The chain carries TRBV28 and TRBJ2-3; possible D gene TRBD2, 6 bases. The germline V gene encodes CDR1 MDHEN and CDR2 SYDVKM. This CDR3 comprises 16 residues. Deletions cut 2 bases from V and 2 bases from J, with 14 bases between. For the CDR3, the DNA is TGTGCCAGCAGTTTAGCGGGGCGACCCTACACAGATACGCAGTATTTT. Its protein product is CASSLAGRPYTDTQYF.

The V call is TRBV5-1, the J call TRBJ1-2, with TRBD1 as a possible D gene (5 bases). This CDR3 is 12 amino acids long. In germline, CDR1 is SGHRS, CDR2 YFSETQ. Trimming removed 4 bases at V and 8 bases at J, with 12 bases between. This CDR3 reads CASSPRKGGYTF. DNA of the CDR3: TGCGCCAGCAGCCCGCGGAAGGGGGGCTACACCTTC.

V is TRBV9 and J is TRBJ2-5; D uncertain. CDR1 and CDR2 (germline): SGDLS, YYNGEE. This CDR3 region has 13 residues. Trimming pared 2 bases from V and 2 bases from J, leaving 7 bases between. CDR3 nucleotides: TGTGCCAGCAGCGTTTGGCCTCAAGAGACCCAGTACTTC. This gives the protein CASSVWPQETQYF.

J is TRBJ1-2 and V is TRBV7-2; 10 bases map to TRBD1. J was trimmed by 6 bases and V by 3 bases; bases with no gene match: 4. The germline V gene encodes CDR1 SGHTA and CDR2 FQGNSA. This CDR3 has 14 residues. As DNA, the CDR3 is TGTGCCAGCAGCTTTTTGACAGGGGGCGATGGCTACACCTTC. Amino acid sequence: CASSFLTGGDGYTF.

This clone was counted between two and nine times. The rearrangement joins TRBV28 to TRBJ1-6, with 9 bases identical to TRBD1. Germline lookup yields CDR1 MDHEN and CDR2 SYDVKM. Trimming removed 6 bases from V and 10 bases from J; junction bases left unmatched: 7. This CDR3 has 14 residues. CDR3 amino acids: CASSPGQGGSPLHF. CDR3 nucleotides: TGTGCCAGCAGCCCGGGACAGGGAGGATCACCCCTCCACTTT.